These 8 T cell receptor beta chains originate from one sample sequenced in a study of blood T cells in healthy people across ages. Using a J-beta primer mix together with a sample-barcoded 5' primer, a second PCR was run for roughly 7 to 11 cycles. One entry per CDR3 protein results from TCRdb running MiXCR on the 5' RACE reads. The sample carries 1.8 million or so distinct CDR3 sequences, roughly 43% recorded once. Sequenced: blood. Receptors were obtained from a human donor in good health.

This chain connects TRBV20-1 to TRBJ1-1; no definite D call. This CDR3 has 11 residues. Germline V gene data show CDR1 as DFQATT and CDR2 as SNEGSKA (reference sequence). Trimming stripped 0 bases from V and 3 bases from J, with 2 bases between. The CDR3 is CSARDYTEAFF. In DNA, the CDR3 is TGCAGTGCTAGAGATTACACTGAAGCTTTCTTT.

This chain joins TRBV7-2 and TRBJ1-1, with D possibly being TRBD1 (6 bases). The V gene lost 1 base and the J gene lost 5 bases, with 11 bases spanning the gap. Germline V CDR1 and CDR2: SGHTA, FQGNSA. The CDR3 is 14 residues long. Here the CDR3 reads CASSLVGQQTEAFF. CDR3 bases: TGTGCCAGCAGCTTAGTTGGACAGCAGACTGAAGCTTTCTTT.

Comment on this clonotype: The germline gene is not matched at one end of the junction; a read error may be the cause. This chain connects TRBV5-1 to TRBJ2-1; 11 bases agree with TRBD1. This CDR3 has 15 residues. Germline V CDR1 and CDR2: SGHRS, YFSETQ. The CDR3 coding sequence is TGCGCCAGCAGATTGGTGGGACAGGGGGTCGATGAGCAGTTCTTC. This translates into CASRLVGQGVDEQFF.

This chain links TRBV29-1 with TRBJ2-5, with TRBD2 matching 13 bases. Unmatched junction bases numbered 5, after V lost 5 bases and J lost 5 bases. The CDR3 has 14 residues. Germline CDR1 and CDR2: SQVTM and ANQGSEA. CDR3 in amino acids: CSVSGTSGEETQYF. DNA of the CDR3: TGCAGCGTTTCCGGGACTAGCGGGGAGGAGACCCAGTACTTC. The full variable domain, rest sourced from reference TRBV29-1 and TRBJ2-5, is SAVISQKPSRDICQRGTSLTIQCQVDSQVTMMFWYRQQPGQSLTLIATANQGSEATYESGFVIDKFPISRPNLTFSTLTVSNMSPEDSSIYLCSVSGTSGEETQYFGPGTRLLVL.

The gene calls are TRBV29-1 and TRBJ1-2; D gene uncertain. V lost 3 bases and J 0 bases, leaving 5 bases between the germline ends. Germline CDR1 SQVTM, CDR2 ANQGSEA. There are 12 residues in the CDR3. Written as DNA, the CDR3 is TGCAGCGTTGACGTATCTAACTATGGCTACACCTTC. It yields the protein CSVDVSNYGYTF.

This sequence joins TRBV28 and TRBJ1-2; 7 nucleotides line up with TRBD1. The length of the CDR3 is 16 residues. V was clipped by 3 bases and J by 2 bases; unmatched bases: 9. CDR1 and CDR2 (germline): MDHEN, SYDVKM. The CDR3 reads CASSLAGRGPNYGYTF. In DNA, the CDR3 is TGTGCCAGCAGTTTGGCAGGGAGGGGGCCCAACTATGGCTACACCTTC.

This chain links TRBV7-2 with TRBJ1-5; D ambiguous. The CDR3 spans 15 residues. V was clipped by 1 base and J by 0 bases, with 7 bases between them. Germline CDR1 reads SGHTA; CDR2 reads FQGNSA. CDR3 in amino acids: CASSLEIASNQPQHF. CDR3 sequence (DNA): TGTGCCAGCAGCTTAGAAATAGCTAGCAATCAGCCCCAGCATTTT.

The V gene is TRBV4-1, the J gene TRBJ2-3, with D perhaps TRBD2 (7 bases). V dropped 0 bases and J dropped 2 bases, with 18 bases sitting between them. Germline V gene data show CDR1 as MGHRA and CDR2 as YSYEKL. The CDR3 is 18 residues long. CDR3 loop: CASSQDLAGGGFTDTQYF. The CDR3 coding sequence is TGCGCCAGCAGCCAAGATCTGGCAGGCGGGGGCTTCACAGATACGCAGTATTTT.